The present T cell receptor beta chain was sequenced within a study of high-grade serous ovarian cancer treatment subgroups. Study details: On average, approximately 14,000 reads and roughly 7,700 unique TCR beta rearrangements were obtained per sample.

Points on this clone: Its antigen remains unidentified.

Tumor tissue was taken before any definitive surgery or chemotherapy was given. The CDR3 totals 16 residues. The trim removed 3 bases at V and 4 bases at J, leaving 4 bases unmatched. Germline-derived CDR1 and CDR2 are SGDLS and YYNGEE. Study observations and caveats: Same-patient tumor repertoires overlapped at about 0.1 to 0.8; different patients barely overlapped. TCR clonal relatedness correlated positively with neoantigen level.

Assay used: immunoSEQ multiplex PCR; TCRdb lists only in-frame clones, some missing. The repertoire includes 30,000 or so clones, about 88% of them detected once, and roughly 2.2% sits in the top ten. Sequencing was carried out using tumor tissue. The chain is built from TRBV9 and TRBJ2-2; 12 positions agree with TRBD1. The sequence was collected from a human donor with high-grade serous ovarian cancer. CDR3 sequence reads: CASSAGTGGSTGELFF. The CDR3 nucleotides are TGTGCCAGCAGCGCTGGGACAGGGGGCAGCACCGGGGAGCTGTTTTTT.